This passage covers 2 T cell receptor beta chains from one sample sequenced in a study of shared clonotypes between healthy human individuals. Sequenced by immunoSEQ multiplex PCR; TCRdb stores in-frame clones only, minus some. Here the sample spans 2 million to 3 million clones, 93% being singletons. Sequencing was done on a sample of naive CD4+ T cells from PBMCs. As to subset: CD45RA+ positively selected. Receptor source: a man in his late teens or twenties in good health. Some clones in this sample may be carry-over from other donors' samples.

The chain is built from TRBV5-1 and TRBJ1-1; weak D call: TRBD1 (5 bases). CDR3 length: 14 amino acids. The germline V gene encodes CDR1 SGHRS and CDR2 YFSETQ. V was trimmed by 6 bases and J by 4 bases, leaving 16 bases between them. The CDR3 is CASTPGGTPTEAFF. DNA for the CDR3: TGCGCCAGCACCCCGGGGGGGACTCCCACTGAAGCTTTCTTT.

The J gene is TRBJ1-4, the V gene TRBV19, with 10 positions matching TRBD1. Germline assignment: CDR1 LNHDA and CDR2 SQIVND (reference sequence). The CDR3 has 18 residues. With V trimmed by 3 bases and J by 8 bases, 15 bases remained unmatched. In DNA form, the CDR3 reads TGTGCCAGTAGTATCCCGACAGGGGGCCCCCCTGAGGGAGAAAAACTGTTTTTT. It specifies CASSIPTGGPPEGEKLFF.